This is a list of T cell receptor beta chains from one sample in a study of blood T cell repertoires in COVID-19. Some clones are missing from TCRdb's copy, which holds only in-frame ones; the method was immunoSEQ multiplex PCR. The sample shows about 150,000 clones, approximately 90% of them seen only once. The material sequenced was peripheral blood. The receptor source for this set is a woman aged 40 to 49 with acute or convalescent COVID-19. Both conserved end residues are part of each CDR3. Fields, in order: D gene, J gene, V gene, clone size, CDR3 protein, CDR3 DNA. A D gene is named only where the DNA matches it firmly. Clone size is not always given. Where it is, it says once, few, many or a class for expanded clones.

D gene: -; J gene: TRBJ2-5; V gene: TRBV3-1/TRBV3-2; clone size: -; CDR3 protein: CASSQRKGTGTFQETQYF; CDR3 DNA: TGTGCCAGCAGCCAAAGGAAAGGAACCGGGACTTTCCAAGAGACCCAGTACTTC
D gene: TRBD1; J gene: TRBJ1-2; V gene: TRBV6-1; clone size: -; CDR3 protein: CASREAMYRGDYGYTF; CDR3 DNA: TGTGCCAGCAGGGAAGCGATGTACAGGGGCGACTATGGCTACACCTTC
D gene: TRBD1; J gene: TRBJ2-2; V gene: TRBV3-1/TRBV3-2; clone size: -; CDR3 protein: CASSHWQGADTGELFF; CDR3 DNA: TGTGCCAGCAGCCATTGGCAGGGGGCGGACACCGGGGAGCTGTTTTTT
D gene: -; J gene: TRBJ1-4; V gene: TRBV6-5; clone size: few; CDR3 protein: CASSSSPRSGSEKLFF; CDR3 DNA: TGTGCCAGCAGTTCCTCCCCAAGATCTGGGAGTGAAAAACTGTTTTTT
D gene: -; J gene: TRBJ1-5; V gene: TRBV2; clone size: once; CDR3 protein: CASSEGTRGQPQHF; CDR3 DNA: TGTGCCAGCAGTGAAGGGACTAGGGGTCAGCCCCAGCATTTT
D gene: -; J gene: TRBJ1-2; V gene: TRBV12-5; clone size: -; CDR3 protein: CASGSPRDGFLYGYTF; CDR3 DNA: TGTGCTAGTGGTTCACCGCGGGACGGCTTTTTATATGGCTACACCTTC
D gene: TRBD1; J gene: TRBJ2-4; V gene: TRBV5-1; clone size: -; CDR3 protein: CASSRKPGTGENIQYF; CDR3 DNA: TGCGCCAGCAGCCGAAAACCCGGGACAGGCGAAAACATTCAGTACTTC
D gene: TRBD2; J gene: TRBJ2-3; V gene: TRBV24-1; clone size: -; CDR3 protein: CATSGGGLLTDTQYF; CDR3 DNA: TGTGCCACCAGTGGGGGGGGACTTCTCACAGATACGCAGTATTTT
D gene: TRBD2; J gene: TRBJ2-4; V gene: TRBV4-2; clone size: -; CDR3 protein: CASSQSSPGLAGRSKNIQYF; CDR3 DNA: TGTGCCAGCAGCCAAAGTTCGCCTGGGCTAGCGGGGAGATCCAAAAACATTCAGTACTTC
D gene: -; J gene: TRBJ2-1; V gene: TRBV10-1; clone size: -; CDR3 protein: CASSGQFYNEQFF; CDR3 DNA: TGCGCCAGCAGCGGACAATTCTACAATGAGCAGTTCTTC
D gene: TRBD1; J gene: TRBJ1-5; V gene: TRBV28; clone size: -; CDR3 protein: CASIGQGRQPQHF; CDR3 DNA: TGTGCCAGCATTGGACAGGGGCGGCAGCCCCAGCATTTT
D gene: TRBD2; J gene: TRBJ2-1; V gene: TRBV19; clone size: once; CDR3 protein: CASSFTSGIGNEQFF; CDR3 DNA: TGTGCCAGTAGTTTCACTAGCGGGATTGGAAATGAGCAGTTCTTC
D gene: TRBD1; J gene: TRBJ1-4; V gene: TRBV30; clone size: -; CDR3 protein: CAWSQLTGGSEKLFF; CDR3 DNA: TGTGCCTGGAGCCAATTAACAGGGGGCTCCGAAAAACTGTTTTTT
D gene: -; J gene: TRBJ1-4; V gene: TRBV25-1; clone size: -; CDR3 protein: CASSDRSVAGQAEKLFF; CDR3 DNA: TGTGCCAGCAGTGATAGGTCCGTCGCAGGCCAGGCTGAAAAACTGTTTTTT
D gene: -; J gene: TRBJ1-4; V gene: TRBV6-6; clone size: -; CDR3 protein: CASRYAAATNEKLFF; CDR3 DNA: TGTGCCAGCAGGTACGCGGCCGCAACTAATGAAAAACTGTTTTTT
D gene: TRBD1; J gene: TRBJ2-7; V gene: TRBV6-5; clone size: -; CDR3 protein: CASNRDSSYEQYF; CDR3 DNA: TGTGCCAGCAACCGGGACAGTTCCTACGAGCAGTACTTC
D gene: TRBD2; J gene: TRBJ2-7; V gene: TRBV28; clone size: -; CDR3 protein: CASSPPGGGAQQYF; CDR3 DNA: TGTGCCAGCAGTCCGCCCGGGGGAGGGGCACAGCAGTACTTC
D gene: TRBD2; J gene: TRBJ2-7; V gene: TRBV5-1; clone size: -; CDR3 protein: CASSLVGTSGGPPYEQYF; CDR3 DNA: TGCGCCAGCAGCTTGGTAGGGACTAGCGGAGGACCCCCCTACGAGCAGTACTTC
D gene: -; J gene: TRBJ2-1; V gene: TRBV24-1; clone size: -; CDR3 protein: CATARGLSSNEQFF; CDR3 DNA: TGTGCCACCGCGCGAGGACTTTCAAGCAATGAGCAGTTCTTC
D gene: -; J gene: TRBJ1-2; V gene: TRBV24-1; clone size: -; CDR3 protein: CATSDLRTGGYTF; CDR3 DNA: TGTGCCACCAGTGATTTGAGGACTGGGGGCTACACCTTC
D gene: TRBD1; J gene: TRBJ1-5; V gene: TRBV4-1; clone size: -; CDR3 protein: CASSHHLGQGAFQPQHF; CDR3 DNA: TGCGCCAGCAGCCACCACCTGGGACAGGGGGCATTTCAGCCCCAGCATTTT
D gene: -; J gene: TRBJ1-1; V gene: TRBV30; clone size: -; CDR3 protein: CAWSVPPRYEAFF; CDR3 DNA: TGTGCCTGGAGTGTACCCCCCAGATATGAAGCTTTCTTT
D gene: -; J gene: TRBJ2-2; V gene: TRBV29-1; clone size: -; CDR3 protein: CSVPGGGGGAVTGELFF; CDR3 DNA: TGCAGCGTCCCGGGAGGAGGTGGGGGGGCTGTAACCGGGGAGCTGTTTTTT
D gene: -; J gene: TRBJ2-2; V gene: TRBV7-3; clone size: -; CDR3 protein: CASSLGHNTGELFF; CDR3 DNA: TGTGCCAGCAGCTTAGGGCATAACACCGGGGAGCTGTTTTTT
D gene: TRBD2; J gene: TRBJ2-7; V gene: TRBV5-1; clone size: -; CDR3 protein: CASSGPTSGGAYEQYF; CDR3 DNA: TGCGCCAGCAGCGGACCGACTAGCGGGGGAGCCTACGAGCAGTACTTC
D gene: -; J gene: TRBJ2-7; V gene: TRBV6-5; clone size: -; CDR3 protein: CASSTLGGSYEQYF; CDR3 DNA: TGTGCCAGCAGTACGCTAGGTGGGTCCTACGAGCAGTACTTC
D gene: -; J gene: TRBJ1-4; V gene: TRBV18; clone size: -; CDR3 protein: CASSPYRAATNEKLFF; CDR3 DNA: TGTGCCAGCTCACCATACAGGGCCGCAACTAATGAAAAACTGTTTTTT
D gene: TRBD2; J gene: TRBJ2-3; V gene: TRBV7-9; clone size: -; CDR3 protein: CASSSRATSGISDTQYF; CDR3 DNA: TGTGCCAGCAGCTCCAGGGCGACTAGCGGGATCTCAGATACGCAGTATTTT
D gene: TRBD1; J gene: TRBJ2-2; V gene: TRBV2; clone size: once; CDR3 protein: CASWTGTNTGELFF; CDR3 DNA: TGTGCCAGCTGGACAGGGACGAACACCGGGGAGCTGTTTTTT
D gene: -; J gene: TRBJ1-1; V gene: TRBV5-1; clone size: -; CDR3 protein: CASSRDGGTEAFF; CDR3 DNA: TGCGCCAGCAGCCGAGACGGGGGGACTGAAGCTTTCTTT
D gene: -; J gene: TRBJ1-3; V gene: TRBV18; clone size: -; CDR3 protein: CASSPPSWGLSGNTIYF; CDR3 DNA: TGTGCCAGCTCACCACCGAGTTGGGGCCTCTCGGGAAACACCATATATTTT
D gene: TRBD1; J gene: TRBJ2-4; V gene: TRBV7-3; clone size: -; CDR3 protein: CASSSGTGSNIQYF; CDR3 DNA: TGTGCCAGCAGCTCTGGGACAGGGAGCAACATTCAGTACTTC
D gene: -; J gene: TRBJ1-1; V gene: TRBV19; clone size: -; CDR3 protein: CASSIKINTEAFF; CDR3 DNA: TGTGCCAGTAGTATAAAAATAAACACTGAAGCTTTCTTT
D gene: -; J gene: TRBJ1-2; V gene: TRBV28; clone size: -; CDR3 protein: CASSFFQGAANYGYTF; CDR3 DNA: TGTGCCAGCAGTTTTTTCCAGGGCGCGGCTAACTATGGCTACACCTTC
D gene: -; J gene: TRBJ1-1; V gene: TRBV18; clone size: -; CDR3 protein: CASSQLQDTEAFF; CDR3 DNA: TGTGCCAGCTCTCAGCTACAGGACACTGAAGCTTTCTTT
D gene: -; J gene: TRBJ2-1; V gene: TRBV6-4; clone size: once; CDR3 protein: CASLRVAGSEQFF; CDR3 DNA: TGTGCCAGTCTTAGAGTGGCGGGTTCTGAGCAGTTCTTC
D gene: -; J gene: TRBJ2-1; V gene: TRBV9; clone size: once; CDR3 protein: CASTIGDNDNEQFF; CDR3 DNA: TGTGCCAGCACTATAGGGGACAACGACAATGAGCAGTTCTTC
D gene: -; J gene: TRBJ2-5; V gene: TRBV4-1; clone size: once; CDR3 protein: CASSHSTGETQYF; CDR3 DNA: TGCGCCAGCAGCCACTCGACTGGGGAGACCCAGTACTTC
D gene: TRBD1; J gene: TRBJ1-4; V gene: TRBV3-1/TRBV3-2; clone size: -; CDR3 protein: CASSQDRGGGNEKLFF; CDR3 DNA: TGTGCCAGCAGCCAAGATCGTGGAGGGGGCAATGAAAAACTGTTTTTT
D gene: TRBD2; J gene: TRBJ2-1; V gene: TRBV2; clone size: -; CDR3 protein: CASSNAGGLAGDEQFF; CDR3 DNA: TGTGCCAGCAGTAACGCCGGGGGACTAGCGGGGGATGAGCAGTTCTTC
D gene: TRBD1; J gene: TRBJ2-5; V gene: TRBV11-2; clone size: -; CDR3 protein: CASRRDREETQYF; CDR3 DNA: TGTGCCAGCAGACGGGACAGGGAAGAGACCCAGTACTTC
D gene: -; J gene: TRBJ2-7; V gene: TRBV7-9; clone size: -; CDR3 protein: CASSSRDKSSYEQYF; CDR3 DNA: TGTGCCAGCAGCTCCAGGGACAAGAGCTCCTACGAGCAGTACTTC
D gene: TRBD1; J gene: TRBJ2-7; V gene: TRBV7-2; clone size: -; CDR3 protein: CASSLTGGAFLSYEQYF; CDR3 DNA: TGTGCCAGCAGCTTAACAGGGGGCGCTTTCTTGTCGTACGAGCAGTACTTC
D gene: -; J gene: TRBJ1-1; V gene: TRBV2; clone size: -; CDR3 protein: CASAETYTEAFF; CDR3 DNA: TGTGCCAGCGCGGAGACCTACACTGAAGCTTTCTTT
D gene: -; J gene: TRBJ1-1; V gene: TRBV19; clone size: -; CDR3 protein: CASTRYMNTEAFF; CDR3 DNA: TGTGCCAGTACCCGATACATGAACACTGAAGCTTTCTTT
D gene: TRBD2; J gene: TRBJ2-1; V gene: TRBV7-9; clone size: -; CDR3 protein: CASHLLAGAHEQFF; CDR3 DNA: TGTGCCAGCCACTTGCTAGCGGGAGCCCATGAGCAGTTCTTC
D gene: -; J gene: TRBJ2-6; V gene: TRBV11-3; clone size: once; CDR3 protein: CASSLKGPWGANVLTF; CDR3 DNA: TGTGCCAGCAGCCTCAAGGGGCCCTGGGGGGCCAACGTCCTGACTTTC
D gene: TRBD1; J gene: TRBJ2-7; V gene: TRBV18; clone size: -; CDR3 protein: CASSAGTGSSEQYF; CDR3 DNA: TGTGCCAGCTCAGCCGGGACAGGGAGTTCCGAGCAGTACTTC
D gene: -; J gene: TRBJ2-7; V gene: TRBV28; clone size: -; CDR3 protein: CAMSPIGAGRSDEQYF; CDR3 DNA: TGTGCCATGAGCCCGATAGGGGCAGGGCGGTCTGACGAGCAGTACTTC
D gene: -; J gene: TRBJ2-7; V gene: TRBV28; clone size: -; CDR3 protein: CASQRPSGAYEQYF; CDR3 DNA: TGTGCCAGCCAGAGACCTAGTGGCGCCTACGAGCAGTACTTC
D gene: TRBD2; J gene: TRBJ2-1; V gene: TRBV11-3; clone size: -; CDR3 protein: CASSPGLAGSDYNEQFF; CDR3 DNA: TGTGCCAGCAGTCCGGGACTAGCGGGATCCGATTACAATGAGCAGTTCTTC
D gene: -; J gene: TRBJ1-3; V gene: TRBV19; clone size: -; CDR3 protein: CASSMGAGHYSGNTIYF; CDR3 DNA: TGTGCCAGTAGTATGGGGGCAGGCCATTACTCTGGAAACACCATATATTTT
D gene: TRBD2; J gene: TRBJ2-1; V gene: TRBV4-1; clone size: -; CDR3 protein: CASSQGGSGQFF; CDR3 DNA: TGCGCCAGCAGCCAGGGGGGGAGCGGGCAGTTCTTC
D gene: -; J gene: TRBJ2-2; V gene: TRBV7-2; clone size: -; CDR3 protein: CASSLMSTGELFF; CDR3 DNA: TGTGCCAGCAGCTTGATGAGCACCGGGGAGCTGTTTTTT
D gene: -; J gene: TRBJ1-5; V gene: TRBV28; clone size: -; CDR3 protein: CASSLTYVAGGNQPQHF; CDR3 DNA: TGTGCCAGCAGTTTAACGTATGTCGCGGGAGGGAATCAGCCCCAGCATTTT
D gene: -; J gene: TRBJ1-1; V gene: TRBV7-2; clone size: few; CDR3 protein: CASSPRRVGTEAFF; CDR3 DNA: TGTGCCAGCAGCCCACGCAGGGTTGGCACTGAAGCTTTCTTT
D gene: -; J gene: TRBJ2-2; V gene: TRBV24-1; clone size: -; CDR3 protein: CATSETARDTGELFF; CDR3 DNA: TGTGCCACCAGTGAGACTGCCAGGGACACCGGGGAGCTGTTTTTT